This TCR beta chain was identified in a study of human T cells and chemical hapten exposure. Study information: Sensitization applied 2% DPC to 2 cm by 2 cm of upper inner arm skin.

A single record per CDR3 protein comes from TCRdb applying MiXCR to the RACE reads. The data contain 95,000 to 150,000 distinct CDR3 sequences, 10% to 12% of them singletons. Time point of the sample: patch test 3, about 24 weeks after DPC sensitization. Sample treatment: therapeutic diphenylcyclopropenone sensitization with weekly scalp DPC. Samples of blood were obtained prior to the application of each patch test. CDR1 is PRHDT and CDR2 is FYEKMQ in the germline V gene (reference sequence). The V end lost 5 bases, the J end lost 2 bases, and 16 bases lay between the germline ends. CDR3 length: 15 amino acids. Study observations and caveats: Alopecia affecting every donor means their immune response may not match healthy people's. Significantly greater numbers of large CDR3 similarity clusters came from expanded TCRs than from controls.

The table lists this clonotype with many counts. Antigen: not known. The sample here was whole blood, taken in connection with sensitization to the hapten diphenylcyclopropenone (DPC). The receptor was isolated from a woman aged 45-60 years with alopecia areata. Some clones in this sample may be carry-over from other donors' samples. The J gene is TRBJ2-7, the V gene TRBV13; tentative D call: TRBD2 (6 bases). As DNA, the CDR3 is TGTGCCAGCAGCGCGGGGCCCGAAGGAACCTACGAGCAGTACTTC. Residues: CASSAGPEGTYEQYF.